Reported below is one T cell receptor (beta chain). What it binds is not known. CDR1 is MDHEN, CDR2 SYDVKM, per germline. This CDR3 is built from 12 residues. The germline V and J ends were trimmed by 3 bases and 0 bases, with 2 bases remaining between them. This record comes from a study of cytomegalovirus exposure and HLA in healthy donors. Findings of the study overall: It emerged from a later analysis that several of the most significant clusters appeared to be linked to common viral pathogens. In vitro work confirmed that a few CMV-associated chains recognize CMV antigens.

PCR primers comprised 60 Vbeta and 13 Jbeta primers. Sequencing was performed with immunoSEQ multiplex PCR; in TCRdb, only in-frame clones are kept and a portion is missing. This table has 85,000 to 130,000 clones, 82% appearing once. The clonotype comes from a man aged 45-65 years in good health and CMV-seronegative. Sequencing used PBMCs. This chain joins TRBV28 and TRBJ1-1; D is uncertain. The CDR3 DNA sequence: TGTGCCAGCAGTTTTATGAACACTGAAGCTTTCTTT. This codes for CASSFMNTEAFF.